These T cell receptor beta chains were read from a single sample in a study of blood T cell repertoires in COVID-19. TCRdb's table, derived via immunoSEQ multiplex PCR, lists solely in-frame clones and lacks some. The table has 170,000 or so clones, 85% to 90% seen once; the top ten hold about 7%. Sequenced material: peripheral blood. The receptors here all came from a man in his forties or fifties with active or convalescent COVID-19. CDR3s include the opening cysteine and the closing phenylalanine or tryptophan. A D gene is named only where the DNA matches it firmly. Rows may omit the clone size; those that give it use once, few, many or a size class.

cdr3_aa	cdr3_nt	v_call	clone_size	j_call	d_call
CASIPRTGGYTF	TGCGCCAGCATCCCTAGGACAGGAGGCTACACCTTC	TRBV5-1	.	TRBJ1-2	TRBD1
CSRTTQETQYF	TGCAGTCGGACTACCCAAGAGACCCAGTACTTC	TRBV20-1	.	TRBJ2-5	.
CASGTGKETQYF	TGTGCCAGTGGGACAGGGAAGGAGACCCAGTACTTC	TRBV6-5	.	TRBJ2-5	TRBD1
CASSIQTGGEPKNIQYF	TGTGCCAGTAGTATCCAAACAGGGGGGGAACCCAAAAACATTCAGTACTTC	TRBV19	.	TRBJ2-4	.
CATSDSSPGQGNGETQYF	TGTGCCACCAGTGACTCCAGTCCGGGACAGGGGAACGGAGAGACCCAGTACTTC	TRBV24-1	once	TRBJ2-5	TRBD1
CSVAIGQLNTEAFF	TGCAGCGTTGCAATAGGACAGCTGAACACTGAAGCTTTCTTT	TRBV29-1	.	TRBJ1-1	.
CASSRVVGIGELFF	TGTGCCAGCAGCCGCGTTGTCGGTATCGGGGAGCTGTTTTTT	TRBV7-6	once	TRBJ2-2	.
CASSQDWATSPLHF	TGTGCCAGCAGCCAAGACTGGGCCACTTCACCCCTCCACTTT	TRBV3-1/TRBV3-2	.	TRBJ1-6	.
CASSSGASGGGDTQYF	TGTGCCAGCAGTTCCGGGGCTAGCGGGGGAGGGGATACGCAGTATTTT	TRBV6-5	.	TRBJ2-3	TRBD2
CASSLDRGSTEAFF	TGTGCCAGCAGCTTAGACAGGGGCTCCACTGAAGCTTTCTTT	TRBV7-3	.	TRBJ1-1	TRBD1
CASSQDRAGGRETQYF	TGCGCCAGCAGCCAAGATCGAGCGGGCGGGAGAGAGACCCAGTACTTC	TRBV4-3	.	TRBJ2-5	TRBD2
CASSDWGGTGFQPQHF	TGTGCCAGCAGTGATTGGGGGGGTACAGGGTTTCAGCCCCAGCATTTT	TRBV6-1	once	TRBJ1-5	.
CASSLTGSVNQPQHF	TGTGCCAGCAGTTTGACAGGGAGCGTCAATCAGCCCCAGCATTTT	TRBV27	.	TRBJ1-5	TRBD1
CSVWDRGRSGNQPQHF	TGCAGCGTCTGGGACAGGGGAAGGTCGGGCAATCAGCCCCAGCATTTT	TRBV29-1	.	TRBJ1-5	TRBD1
CASSLGGQKETQYF	TGTGCCAGCAGCTTAGGCGGACAGAAAGAGACCCAGTACTTC	TRBV11-3	.	TRBJ2-5	.
CATQPRDRSYGYTF	TGTGCCACCCAACCCCGGGACAGAAGCTATGGCTACACCTTC	TRBV5-6	.	TRBJ1-2	TRBD1
CASSGGDGFTDTQYF	TGTGCCAGCAGTGGGGGGGACGGATTCACAGATACGCAGTATTTT	TRBV2	.	TRBJ2-3	.
CASSEGQFGYTF	TGCGCCAGCAGCGAAGGACAATTTGGCTACACCTTC	TRBV5-1	.	TRBJ1-2	.
CASSPTGYSGNTIYF	TGTGCCAGCAGTCCAACAGGGTACTCTGGAAACACCATATATTTT	TRBV4-2	.	TRBJ1-3	.
CASSLRQGQYTEAFF	TGTGCCAGCAGCTTAAGACAAGGACAGTACACTGAAGCTTTCTTT	TRBV3-1/TRBV3-2	few	TRBJ1-1	.
CASRNTGASGNTIYF	TGTGCCAGCAGAAATACAGGGGCCTCTGGAAACACCATATATTTT	TRBV3-1/TRBV3-2	.	TRBJ1-3	TRBD1
CASSPGTGNTGELFF	TGCGCCAGCAGCCCCGGGACAGGGAACACCGGGGAGCTGTTTTTT	TRBV5-1	.	TRBJ2-2	TRBD1
CASSQGTGGWREKLFF	TGTGCCAGCAGCCAGGGGACAGGGGGGTGGCGTGAAAAACTGTTTTTT	TRBV11-2	.	TRBJ1-4	TRBD1
CASSFRPGGVDQPQHF	TGTGCCAGCAGTTTTAGACCGGGGGGTGTTGATCAGCCCCAGCATTTT	TRBV28	.	TRBJ1-5	.
CASSLAGRGAYNEQFF	TGTGCCAGCAGCTTGGCCGGGCGGGGGGCCTACAATGAGCAGTTCTTC	TRBV5-6	once	TRBJ2-1	TRBD2
CASSIRGPPYGYTF	TGTGCCAGCAGTATCAGGGGTCCACCCTATGGCTACACCTTC	TRBV28	.	TRBJ1-2	.
CASTQRTGYYYEQYF	TGTGCCAGTACCCAGAGGACAGGGTATTACTACGAGCAGTACTTC	TRBV19	.	TRBJ2-7	TRBD1
CASSIGSGGARETQYF	TGTGCCAGTAGTATCGGGAGCGGGGGGGCCAGGGAGACCCAGTACTTC	TRBV19	.	TRBJ2-5	TRBD2
CASSPMRDEQYF	TGTGCCAGCTCACCGATGAGGGACGAGCAGTACTTC	TRBV18	.	TRBJ2-7	.
CASTLSGTGEGEQFF	TGTGCCAGCACCCTTAGTGGGACAGGGGAAGGCGAGCAGTTCTTC	TRBV7-8	.	TRBJ2-1	TRBD1
CASSRPGTNTGELFF	TGTGCCAGCTCACGCCCCGGGACAAACACCGGGGAGCTGTTTTTT	TRBV18	.	TRBJ2-2	.
CASSPPTLSQETQYF	TGTGCCAGCTCACCACCGACACTTTCCCAAGAGACCCAGTACTTC	TRBV18	once	TRBJ2-5	.
CASSHDTNSGNTIYF	TGTGCCAGCAGCCACGACACCAACTCTGGAAACACCATATATTTT	TRBV6-4	.	TRBJ1-3	.
CASSLVGGSPLHF	TGTGCCAGCAGTTTAGTGGGAGGTTCACCCCTCCACTTT	TRBV12-3/TRBV12-4	once	TRBJ1-6	.
CATRGERTSYNEQFF	TGTGCCACCAGGGGAGAGCGGACTTCCTACAATGAGCAGTTCTTC	TRBV24-1	.	TRBJ2-1	.
CAWNQGVSNQPQHF	TGTGCCTGGAATCAGGGTGTGAGCAATCAGCCCCAGCATTTT	TRBV30	.	TRBJ1-5	.